The text below deals with one T cell receptor beta chain. The V gene lost 7 bases and the J gene lost 5 bases, with 10 bases spanning the gap. The CDR3 loop spans 13 amino acids. Germline values: CDR1 KGHDR, CDR2 SFDVKD. The data stem from a study of breast tumors, draining lymph nodes, adjacent tissues. TCRdb called the multiplex PCR reads again in MiXCR, with one record for every CDR3 protein. Counted here are approximately 63,000 distinct CDR3 sequences, 57% occurring once; the ten biggest clones make up approximately 18%. The sequenced material came from breast tumor tissue. The chain links TRBV24-1 to TRBJ2-2; possibly TRBD1 for D (5 bases). The TCR originated in a female donor with breast cancer. Some clones in this sample may be carry-over from other donors' samples. The CDR3 coding sequence is TGTGCCACCAGAGGGGTTGAGACCGGGGAGCTGTTTTTT. This translates into CATRGVETGELFF.